The 24 T cell receptor beta chains below were found in one sample sequenced in a study of blood T cell repertoires in COVID-19. The protocol was immunoSEQ multiplex PCR, while the TCRdb copy is restricted to in-frame clones and leaves out a portion. The sample lists a few hundred thousand clones, less than 85% occurring once. Material: peripheral blood. The receptors here all came from a woman between 18 and 29 years old with acute or convalescent COVID-19.

This clone was counted a few times. This chain uses TRBV9 with TRBJ1-6, with 12 positions matching TRBD1. The ends lost 3 bases at V and 5 bases at J; junction bases unmatched: 9. The CDR3 length is 18 residues. CDR1 and CDR2 from the germline V gene are SGDLS and YYNGEE. CDR3 residues: CASSESSGTGGNNSPLHF. The CDR3 DNA follows: TGTGCCAGCAGCGAGAGTTCCGGGACAGGGGGCAATAATTCACCCCTCCACTTT.

V gene TRBV7-9 combines with J gene TRBJ2-6; 14 bases fit TRBD2. The V segment lost 5 bases and the J segment 4 bases; nucleotides outside the gene matches: 7. The CDR3 consists of 18 residues. Germline V gene lookup returns CDR1 SEHNR and CDR2 FQNEAQ (reference sequence). The CDR3 protein is CASSPGLAGVTGANVLTF. The CDR3 nucleotides read TGTGCCAGCAGCCCGGGACTAGCGGGAGTGACCGGGGCCAACGTCCTGACTTTC.

V usage is TRBV6-6 and J usage is TRBJ2-3; TRBD1 aligns across 8 bases. J gave up 1 base and V 6 bases, and 6 bases lay outside the gene matches. CDR1 is MNHNY, CDR2 SVGAGI, per germline (reference sequence). The CDR3 contains 15 residues. The CDR3 reads CASRTSGGGTDTQYF. In DNA form, the CDR3 reads TGTGCCAGCAGGACCTCAGGGGGCGGCACAGATACGCAGTATTTT.

The chain is built from TRBV30 and TRBJ2-6; D is perhaps TRBD1 or TRBD2 (5 bases each). The CDR3 runs to 16 residues. Germline V gives CDR1 GTSNPN, CDR2 SVGIG (reference sequence). Trimming left V 5 bases short and J 1 base short, with 15 bases between. The CDR3 coding sequence is TGTGCCTGGGGGGGTCCAGGGATTTCTGGGGCCAACGTCCTGACTTTC. It is translated as CAWGGPGISGANVLTF.

This chain joins TRBV19 and TRBJ1-1; the match to TRBD1 covers 7 bases. CDR1 LNHDA and CDR2 SQIVND come from the germline V gene (reference sequence). V dropped 7 bases and J dropped 1; count of bases not matched to a gene: 3. The CDR3 loop spans 13 amino acids. CDR3 in amino acids: CASTGTENTEAFF. CDR3 coding DNA: TGTGCCAGTACTGGGACAGAGAACACTGAAGCTTTCTTT.

The count of this clone is one. The CDR3 DNA is TGTGCCAGCAGCCCGGGGGGGCTGGGGACCGGGGAGCTGTTTTTT. Protein product: CASSPGGLGTGELFF. The rearrangement links TRBV7-6 to TRBJ2-2; 8 bases are a match to TRBD2. The CDR3 spans 15 residues. CDR1 and CDR2 (germline): SGHVS, FNYEAQ. V shed 5 bases and J 5 bases; nucleotides not matched to a gene: 7.

This clone was counted once. This chain connects TRBV2 to TRBJ1-4, with D possibly matching TRBD1 (6 bases). This CDR3 comprises 14 residues. Germline CDR1 is SNHLY and CDR2 is FYNNEI. V shed 4 bases and J shed 8 bases, with 14 bases lying between them. DNA for the CDR3: TGTGCCAGCAGTGTGCGAGGGGGTGGGGAAAAACTGTTTTTT. Its protein product is CASSVRGGGEKLFF.

The rearrangement links TRBV19 to TRBJ1-5; possible D gene TRBD1, 6 bases. The germline V gene has CDR1 LNHDA and CDR2 SQIVND (reference sequence). Trimming pared 1 base from V and 5 bases from J, leaving 27 bases between. CDR3 length: 20 residues. For the CDR3, the DNA is TGTGCCAGTAGTATAGGCGTCTGGCGGCGAGGTGATAGGACAGATCAGCCCCAGCATTTT. Its translation: CASSIGVWRRGDRTDQPQHF.

This clone was counted a single time. The chain recombines TRBV6-5 with TRBJ2-7; D ambiguous. V was trimmed by 5 bases and J by 1 base, leaving 12 bases between them. Germline-derived CDR1 and CDR2 are MNHEY and SVGAGI. The CDR3 has 14 amino acids. CDR3 sequence reads: CASSRSLRSYEQYF. The CDR3 bases are TGTGCCAGCAGTCGGAGTTTAAGATCCTACGAGCAGTACTTC.

CDR3 residues: CASSGNGTSGGVTDTQYF. In DNA, the CDR3 is TGCGCCAGCAGCGGAAACGGGACTAGCGGTGGAGTTACAGATACGCAGTATTTT. V usage is TRBV5-1 and J usage is TRBJ2-3; TRBD2 aligns across 11 bases. After removal of 4 bases from V and 3 bases from J, the junction contained 13 bases not matched to a gene. The CDR3 spans 18 residues. Per germline, CDR1 SGHRS and CDR2 YFSETQ.

The chain recombines TRBV19 with TRBJ2-5; 9 bases align to TRBD2. V shed 2 bases, J shed 5 bases, and the junction held 6 bases outside the gene matches. The germline gives CDR1 LNHDA, CDR2 SQIVND (reference sequence). The CDR3 consists of 15 residues. CDR3 residues: CASSIYAGGEETQYF. As DNA, the CDR3 is TGTGCCAGTAGTATATATGCGGGAGGGGAGGAGACCCAGTACTTC.

This clone was counted a single time. DNA of the CDR3: TGTGCCAGCAGCGATCCGGGACAGGGTTCCCGCAAGATAGAGACCCAGTACTTC. Its protein is CASSDPGQGSRKIETQYF. The chain has TRBV25-1 and TRBJ2-5; 9 bases line up with TRBD1. CDR1 and CDR2 from the germline V gene are MGHDK and SYGVNS. The V segment lost 6 bases and the J segment 4 bases; nucleotides outside the gene matches: 18. This CDR3 comprises 18 residues.

The rearrangement links TRBV24-1 to TRBJ2-1; tentative D call: TRBD2 (5 bases). Per germline, CDR1 KGHDR and CDR2 SFDVKD. Between the trimmed V and J ends, which lost 5 bases and 3 bases, there was a span of 13 bases. The CDR3 spans 15 residues. The DNA for the CDR3 is TGTGCCACCAGTGGGGCTAGCCCAAACTACAATGAGCAGTTCTTC. This sequence encodes CATSGASPNYNEQFF.

The chain links TRBV29-1 to TRBJ2-2; 8 bases line up with TRBD2. The CDR3 consists of 14 residues. With V trimmed by 7 bases and J by 1 base, 5 bases remained unmatched. Per the germline V gene, CDR1 is SQVTM and CDR2 is ANQGSEA. As DNA, the CDR3 is TGCAGCGCCAGCGGGAGAGAGAACACCGGGGAGCTGTTTTTT. Residues: CSASGRENTGELFF.

The chain uses TRBV29-1 and TRBJ2-2, with D perhaps matching TRBD1 (6 bases). This CDR3 comprises 15 residues. Germline CDR1 and CDR2: SQVTM and ANQGSEA. Trimming removed 6 bases at V and 4 bases at J, with 18 bases between. The CDR3 bases are TGCAGCGTAGCAAACAGGGTAGGAGGCACCGGGGAGCTGTTTTTT. Translation: CSVANRVGGTGELFF.

The chain recombines TRBV5-1 with TRBJ2-5; 14 bases match TRBD2. Trimming cost V 4 bases and J 5 bases; bases outside gene matches: 7. Germline lookup yields CDR1 SGHRS and CDR2 YFSETQ. CDR3 length: 16 amino acids. The CDR3 nucleotides read TGCGCCAGCAGCCATCAGACTAGCGGGAGGGGGGAGACCCAGTACTTC. As protein: CASSHQTSGRGETQYF.

The chain recombines TRBV7-2 with TRBJ2-5; D remains ambiguous. The V end was cut by 3 bases, the J end by 3 bases, with 14 bases between. This CDR3 has 15 residues. The germline V gene has CDR1 SGHTA and CDR2 FQGNSA. The CDR3 sequence: CASSFESSIKETQYF. In nucleotides, the CDR3 is TGTGCCAGCAGCTTTGAGTCATCCATTAAAGAGACCCAGTACTTC.

This clone was counted between two and nine times. The V gene is TRBV6-2 or TRBV6-3, the J gene TRBJ2-2, with TRBD1 matching over 7 bases. The CDR3 runs to 14 residues. V lost 2 bases, J lost 3 bases, and 0 bases stayed unmatched. Germline CDR1 is MNHEY and CDR2 is SVGEGT. CDR3: CASSYGTDTGELFF. The CDR3 DNA reads as TGTGCCAGCAGTTACGGGACAGACACCGGGGAGCTGTTTTTT.

This clone was found once. The DNA for the CDR3 is TGTGCCAGCAGCACCCTCGAGGGCACTAGCACAGATACGCAGTATTTT. Protein: CASSTLEGTSTDTQYF. The chain employs TRBV11-2 and TRBJ2-3; D perhaps matches TRBD2 (5 bases). Germline V gene sequence: CDR1 SGHAT, CDR2 FQNNGV. Between the trimmed V and J ends, which lost 5 bases and 0 bases, there was a span of 15 bases. This CDR3 contains 16 residues.

This rearrangement joins TRBV19 to TRBJ2-7; 10 bases map to TRBD1. CDR3 length: 14 amino acids. Germline V lookup: CDR1 LNHDA, CDR2 SQIVND (reference sequence). The V segment lost 4 bases and the J segment 4 bases; nucleotides outside the gene matches: 4. The CDR3 nucleotides are TGTGCCAGTAGTACCGGGACAGGGGAATACGAGCAGTACTTC. It yields the protein CASSTGTGEYEQYF. Full variable domain (missing parts from reference TRBV19 and TRBJ2-7): DGGITQSPKYLFRKEGQNVTLSCEQNLNHDAMYWYRQDPGQGLRLIYYSQIVNDFQKGDIAEGYSVSREKKESFPLTVTSAQKNPTAFYLCASSTGTGEYEQYFGPGTRLTVT.

The rearrangement links TRBV19 to TRBJ2-3, with D perhaps TRBD2 (7 bases). This CDR3 is 17 amino acids long. Germline CDR1 reads LNHDA; CDR2 reads SQIVND (reference sequence). Deletions cut 5 bases from V and 1 base from J, with 19 bases between. This chain's CDR3 is CASSPRLDSGGTDTQYF. In nucleotides, the CDR3 is TGTGCCAGTAGTCCCCGTTTGGACAGCGGGGGCACAGATACGCAGTATTTT.

The CDR3 DNA reads TGTGCCAGTAGTACTCTAGACAGGACGCGAGAGACCCAGTACTTC. It encodes CASSTLDRTRETQYF. The rearrangement uses TRBV19 and TRBJ2-5, with a possible D match to TRBD1 (6 bases). This CDR3 comprises 15 residues. V was pared by 4 bases and J by 4 bases, with 16 bases between. Per germline, CDR1 LNHDA and CDR2 SQIVND (reference sequence).

The chain has TRBV18 and TRBJ1-5; TRBD1 agrees at 8 bases. In germline, CDR1 is KGHSH, CDR2 LQKENI. The CDR3 consists of 14 residues. Losses at the gene ends were 3 bases for V and 6 bases for J; bases not matched to a gene: 4. CDR3 sequence reads: CASSPTGETQPQHF. In nucleotides, the CDR3 is TGTGCCAGCTCACCGACAGGGGAGACTCAGCCCCAGCATTTT.

The rearrangement links TRBV11-2 to TRBJ1-1, with a weak D call TRBD1 (6 bases). V dropped 5 bases and J dropped 4 bases, with 17 bases sitting between them. Germline V gene sequence: CDR1 SGHAT, CDR2 FQNNGV. CDR3 size: 15 residues. The CDR3 spells CASSPTTGYRTEAFF. The CDR3, as DNA: TGTGCCAGCAGCCCCACGACAGGTTATCGCACTGAAGCTTTCTTT.